This entry is about one TCR beta chain. This clonotype was seen only a few times. The target of this receptor is not known. No clone much larger than this one lies a single base away; base qualities are absent. The reads were generated on an Illumina NovaSeq 6000. Using 5'RACE with constant-segment primers, TCRalpha and TCRbeta cDNA libraries were constructed, with sample barcodes and unique molecular identifiers added in the process. Trizol reagent was used to extract RNA from every sample. Library amplification was performed in two PCR steps, and a second sample barcode and Illumina TruSeq adapters were introduced in the second step. Sequencing of libraries was performed on an Illumina NovaSeq with 2 x 150 bp paired-end reads. For the original study's pipeline: With migec v1.2.7, reads were demultiplexed and then collapsed into UMI-guided consensus sequences. Using mixcr v2.1.11, the UMI consensuses were aligned to TRA and TRB V and J templates and assembled into clonotypes. A clonotype was counted as expanded or contracted only if both edgeR and NoisET called the change significant, with noise models trained on biological replicates. edgeR calls used a false discovery rate-adjusted p below 0.01 and a log2 fold-change threshold of 1. As an exploratory analysis of dynamics, max-normalized trajectories of the 1000 most abundant clonotypes were examined with PCA combined with hierarchical clustering. Separately sequenced CD4+ and CD8+ repertoires were used to assign a CD4 or CD8 phenotype to each responding clone. The public reads were run again by TCRdb, first through fastp at Q25 and then through MiXCR, and only productive beta chains were kept. Rows with one shared CDR3 protein collapse into an entry with the most common genes and DNA. For this entry, the V and J calls and clone size follow TCRdb and not the study's own pipeline. Across this sample there are 350,000 or so distinct CDR3 sequences, with roughly 20% seen only once. Approximately 13% of the sample lies in the top ten.

The record originates from a study of T-cell memory formation after mild COVID-19 listed by TCRdb under 2021. In the study overall: Most TCR sequence clusters were specific to one of the two donors. Two young, previously healthy adult volunteers, one female and one male, were included in the cohort. Longitudinal TCRalpha and TCRbeta repertoire sequencing tracked T-cell clones expanding and contracting after mild COVID-19 in two donors. What the work shows at the level of the full study, not this receptor alone: Some responding clones were found in pre-infection memory, which suggests that pre-existing cross-reactive memory T cells took part in the SARS-CoV-2 response. Only a couple of mild cases were covered by the study, and larger cohorts that include severe cases with pre-infection samples were considered necessary. Contracting CD4+ clones were found mainly in CM and EM memory subsets, while CD8+ clones were enriched in EMRA. SARS-CoV-2 specificity was not confirmed for the second-wave clones peaking on day 37. Balanced CD4/CD8 phenotypes were observed for clones contracting from day 15 to 85, whereas a bias towards CD4+ was observed for a second wave of clones expanding from day 15 to 37.

PBMCs were isolated by Ficoll-Paque density gradient centrifugation. Trimming removed 7 bases from V and 5 bases from J, leaving 17 bases between the germline ends. From cysteine to phenylalanine, the CDR3 is 14 amino acids long. Kept here is only the CDR3 DNA, which spans 42 bases and is read in frame from base 1. The germline V gene yields MNHEY for CDR1 and SVGAGI for CDR2. The sequence was collected from an adult woman who had mild COVID-19 (a few samples of this study predate the infection). The sample titles of this study are shuffled in the database, so cell type and time point are left out; the donor was told from shared clones. The sample consisted of PBMCs or a T cell subset sorted from them (not recorded which). In this chain, TRBV6-5 is recombined with TRBJ1-1, with no confidently assigned D gene. The nucleotide sequence is TGTGCCAGCACCGACGGGCTGGGGAGGACTGAAGCTTTCTTT. It specifies CASTDGLGRTEAFF.